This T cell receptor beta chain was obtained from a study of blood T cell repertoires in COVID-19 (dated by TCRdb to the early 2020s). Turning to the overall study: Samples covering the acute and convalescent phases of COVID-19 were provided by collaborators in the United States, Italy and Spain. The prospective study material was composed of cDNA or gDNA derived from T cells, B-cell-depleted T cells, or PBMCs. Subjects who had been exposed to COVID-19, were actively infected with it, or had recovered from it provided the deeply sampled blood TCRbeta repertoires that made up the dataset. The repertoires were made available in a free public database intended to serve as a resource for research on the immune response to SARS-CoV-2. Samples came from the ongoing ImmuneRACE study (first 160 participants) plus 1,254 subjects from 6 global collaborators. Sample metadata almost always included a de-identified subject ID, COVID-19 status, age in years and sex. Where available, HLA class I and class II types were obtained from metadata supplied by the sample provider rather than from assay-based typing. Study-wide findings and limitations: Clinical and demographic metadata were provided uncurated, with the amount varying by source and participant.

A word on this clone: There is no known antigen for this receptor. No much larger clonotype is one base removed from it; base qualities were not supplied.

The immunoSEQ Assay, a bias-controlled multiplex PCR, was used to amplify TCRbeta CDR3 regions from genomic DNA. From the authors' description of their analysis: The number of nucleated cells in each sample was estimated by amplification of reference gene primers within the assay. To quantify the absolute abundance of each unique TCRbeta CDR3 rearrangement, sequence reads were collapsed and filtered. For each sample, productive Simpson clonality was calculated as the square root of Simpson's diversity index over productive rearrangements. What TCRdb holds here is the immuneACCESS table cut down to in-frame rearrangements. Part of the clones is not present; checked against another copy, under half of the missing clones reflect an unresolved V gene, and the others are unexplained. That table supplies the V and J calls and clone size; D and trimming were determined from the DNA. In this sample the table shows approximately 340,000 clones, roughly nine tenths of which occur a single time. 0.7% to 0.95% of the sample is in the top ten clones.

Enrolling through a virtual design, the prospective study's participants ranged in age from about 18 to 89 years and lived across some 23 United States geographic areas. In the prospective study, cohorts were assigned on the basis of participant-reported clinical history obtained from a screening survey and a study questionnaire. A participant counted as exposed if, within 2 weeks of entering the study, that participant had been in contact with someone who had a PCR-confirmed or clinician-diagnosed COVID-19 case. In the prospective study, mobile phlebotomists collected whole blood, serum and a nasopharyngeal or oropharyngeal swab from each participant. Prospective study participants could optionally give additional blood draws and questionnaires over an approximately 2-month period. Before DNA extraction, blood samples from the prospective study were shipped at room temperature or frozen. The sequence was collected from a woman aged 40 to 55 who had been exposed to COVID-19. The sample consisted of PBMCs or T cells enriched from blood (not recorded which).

The CDR3: CASSSLGENTEAFF. The DNA sequence is as follows: TGTGCCAGCAGCTCATTAGGGGAGAACACTGAAGCTTTCTTT. The chain was built from TRBV11-3 and TRBJ1-1; a weak D assignment points to TRBD1 (5 bases agree). Reading from cysteine to phenylalanine, the CDR3 counts 14 amino acids. CDR3 DNA only is kept here, 42 bases in frame from base 1. Between the V and J ends, shortened by 4 bases and 1 base respectively, the junction contains 10 bases. Taken from the germline V gene, the CDR1 and CDR2 loops are SGHNT and YENEEA.